The subject of this entry is one TCR beta chain. What it binds is unknown. Clones were sequenced by immunoSEQ multiplex PCR, and TCRdb holds only the in-frame ones, with some missing. Altogether 35,000 to 55,000 clones are present, about 70% being singletons, with the ten largest covering 13%. Library input was about 1.8 micrograms of DNA from cryopreserved PBMCs. This sample was included in a study of cytotoxic CD8 clonotypes in ibrutinib-treated CLL. Study-wide results and limits: Clonality went higher at ibrutinib response and then dropped back toward baseline at progression.

Germline CDR1 is SGHRS and CDR2 is YFSETQ. The CDR3 length is 13 residues. Trimming left V 5 bases short and J 3 bases short, with 9 bases between. This receptor was identified in a human donor with chronic lymphocytic leukemia. The chain employs TRBV5-1 and TRBJ2-1; TRBD1 might be the D (5 bases). The source material was PBMCs, sampled after 12 months of ibrutinib treatment. The CDR3 here is CASRTDSYNEQFF. The CDR3 nucleotides read TGCGCCAGCAGGACCGACAGCTACAATGAGCAGTTCTTC.